The 23 T cell receptor beta chains below come from one sample, sequenced in a study of glioma-infiltrating T cells after dendritic cell vaccination. The method was immunoSEQ multiplex PCR; TCRdb's version includes in-frame clones alone and lacks a portion of them. The repertoire includes 100,000 to 120,000 clones, around 90% of them detected once, and more than 2.5% sits in the top ten. Time point reported: after dendritic cell vaccination, including at tumor progression/relapse. Here the sequenced sample was blood, taken after dendritic cell vaccination. These receptors were obtained from a human donor with glioblastoma.

The rearrangement links TRBV19 to TRBJ1-4, with 8 bases lining up with TRBD1. The CDR3 consists of 14 residues. Germline V CDR1 and CDR2: LNHDA, SQIVND (reference sequence). The V segment lost 3 bases and the J segment 8 bases; nucleotides outside the gene matches: 5. The CDR3 here is CASSIQGAGEKLFF. CDR3 in DNA: TGTGCCAGTAGTATTCAGGGGGCTGGGGAAAAACTGTTTTTT.

The V call is TRBV19, the J call TRBJ1-2; D remains ambiguous. In germline, CDR1 is LNHDA, CDR2 SQIVND (reference sequence). This CDR3 spans 16 amino acids. V was pared by 5 bases and J by 0 bases, with 16 bases between. CDR3 in DNA: TGTGCCAGTAGTGGCGGGGAGAGGAGAGCTAACTATGGCTACACCTTC. It yields the protein CASSGGERRANYGYTF.

The chain joins TRBV5-1 to TRBJ2-7, with D possibly matching TRBD2 (5 bases). Germline V gives CDR1 SGHRS, CDR2 YFSETQ. The V end was cut by 3 bases, the J end by 6 bases, with 19 bases between. The CDR3 consists of 15 residues. CDR3 sequence reads: CASSSLGSGESEQYF. CDR3 bases: TGCGCCAGCAGCTCATTGGGGTCTGGGGAGTCCGAGCAGTACTTC. The whole variable domain, remainder taken from reference TRBV5-1 and TRBJ2-7, is KAGVTQTPRYLIKTRGQQVTLSCSPISGHRSVSWYQQTPGQGLQFLFEYFSETQRNKGNFPGRFSGRQFSNSRSEMNVSTLELGDSALYLCASSSLGSGESEQYFGPGTRLTVT.

The chain links TRBV15 to TRBJ2-7, with no clear D. This CDR3 has 14 amino acids. Trimming took 0 bases from V and 7 from J, leaving 13 bases between them. In germline, CDR1 is LNHNV, CDR2 YYDKDF (reference sequence). The CDR3 is CATSRDPSGGEQYF. CDR3 DNA sequence: TGTGCCACCAGCAGAGATCCTAGTGGCGGAGAGCAGTACTTC. Using reference TRBV15 and TRBJ2-7 for the parts outside the CDR3, the full variable domain is DAMVIQNPRYQVTQFGKPVTLSCSQTLNHNVMYWYQQKSSQAPKLLFHYYDKDFNNEADTPDNFQSRRPNTSFCFLDIRSPGLGDTAMYLCATSRDPSGGEQYFGPGTRLTVT.

This sequence joins TRBV6-5 and TRBJ2-1; 8 positions agree with TRBD2. The germline CDR1 and CDR2 sequences are MNHEY and SVGAGI. The junction had 6 bases not matched to a gene; V was cut back by 6 bases and J by 14 bases. The CDR3 has 11 residues. The CDR3 protein is CASSRGGRKFF. DNA for the CDR3: TGTGCCAGCAGCCGAGGCGGGAGGAAGTTCTTC.

The chain couples TRBV10-2 to TRBJ2-3; TRBD2 agrees at 13 bases. J lost 1 base, V lost 6 bases, and 1 base had no gene match. Germline V gene data show CDR1 as WSHSY and CDR2 as SAAADI. This CDR3 comprises 15 residues. The CDR3 bases are TGCGCCAGCAGGACTAGCGGGGGGCGCACAGATACGCAGTATTTT. Amino acids: CASRTSGGRTDTQYF.

The chain combines TRBV27 with TRBJ1-1; no reliable D call. The V gene lost 2 bases and the J gene lost 3 bases, with 7 bases spanning the gap. The CDR3 contains 13 residues. Germline assignment: CDR1 MNHEY and CDR2 SMNVEV (reference sequence). CDR3 nucleotides: TGTGCCAGCAGTTTAATTGTAGACACTGAAGCTTTCTTT. Its protein product is CASSLIVDTEAFF.

This clone was picked up many times. The chain combines TRBV5-1 with TRBJ2-1; a possible D gene is TRBD1 (6 bases). Germline V lookup: CDR1 SGHRS, CDR2 YFSETQ. The CDR3 consists of 15 residues. V was trimmed by 3 bases and J by 5 bases, leaving 15 bases between them. The CDR3 spells CASSWGQPGNNEQFF. The CDR3 DNA follows: TGCGCCAGCAGCTGGGGACAACCAGGAAACAATGAGCAGTTCTTC. Variable domain in full (rest from reference TRBV5-1 and TRBJ2-1): KAGVTQTPRYLIKTRGQQVTLSCSPISGHRSVSWYQQTPGQGLQFLFEYFSETQRNKGNFPGRFSGRQFSNSRSEMNVSTLELGDSALYLCASSWGQPGNNEQFFGPGTRLTVL.

The chain combines TRBV7-9 with TRBJ1-1; D may be TRBD1 (5 bases). This CDR3 has 13 residues. Germline loops: CDR1 SEHNR, CDR2 FQNEAQ (reference sequence). V was shortened by 0 bases and J by 9 bases, with 11 bases between the two germline ends. The CDR3 coding sequence is TGTGCCAGCAGCTTAGCGGGGGGGGAAAAAGCTTTCTTT. Protein: CASSLAGGEKAFF.

This rearrangement joins TRBV20-1 to TRBJ1-1; 7 bases align to TRBD1. The CDR3 has 11 amino acids. Trimming took 3 bases from V and 11 from J; bases not matched to a gene: 6. The germline gives CDR1 DFQATT, CDR2 SNEGSKA (reference sequence). The CDR3 DNA reads TGCAGTGCTAGGACAGGGCTCGCGGCTTTCTTT. It yields the protein CSARTGLAAFF.

The chain carries TRBV30 and TRBJ2-7, with TRBD2 matching over 7 bases. The CDR3 extends over 16 amino acids. CDR1 is GTSNPN and CDR2 is SVGIG in the germline V gene (reference sequence). V lost 4 bases to trimming and J lost 0 bases; unmatched junction nucleotides: 12. CDR3 protein: CAWNKRAGEHSYEQYF. In DNA, the CDR3 is TGTGCCTGGAATAAAAGGGCGGGGGAACACTCCTACGAGCAGTACTTC.

The chain couples TRBV5-6 to TRBJ2-7, with 7 bases lining up with TRBD2. The CDR3 totals 16 residues. Germline CDR1 and CDR2: SGHDT and YYEEEE. With 0 bases clipped from V and 7 bases from J, the junction kept 13 bases outside the gene matches. The DNA for the CDR3 is TGTGCCAGCAGCTTGGTTGGCGGGAGTTTGCGGGTGGAGCAGTACTTC. Its translation: CASSLVGGSLRVEQYF.

This chain links TRBV7-3 with TRBJ2-7; the match to TRBD1 covers 10 bases. The CDR3 contains 15 residues. The trim removed 1 base at V and 6 bases at J, leaving 6 bases unmatched. CDR1 and CDR2 from the germline V gene are SGHTA and FQGTGA. DNA of the CDR3: TGTGCCAGCAGCTTAAGGGGGGACAGGGGAGGCGAGCAGTACTTC. Translation gives CASSLRGDRGGEQYF. The complete variable domain, with remaining parts taken from reference TRBV7-3 and TRBJ2-7, reads GAGVSQTPSNKVTEKGKYVELRCDPISGHTALYWYRQSLGQGPEFLIYFQGTGAADDSGLPNDRFFAVRPEGSVSTLKIQRTERGDSAVYLCASSLRGDRGGEQYFGPGTRLTVT.

The J gene is TRBJ1-1, the V gene TRBV7-9; D gene ambiguous. This CDR3 is built from 13 residues. The germline CDR1 and CDR2 sequences are SEHNR and FQNEAQ (reference sequence). V lost 1 base and J lost 4, with 7 bases in between. This CDR3 reads CASSLDRFTEAFF. In nucleotides, the CDR3 is TGTGCCAGCAGCTTAGACCGGTTCACTGAAGCTTTCTTT.

The CDR3 here is CASSSTQPTSYGYTF. CDR3 in DNA: TGTGCCAGCAGCTCGACGCAGCCGACTTCCTATGGCTACACCTTC. The V call is TRBV7-9, the J call TRBJ1-2, with unresolved D. The germline gives CDR1 SEHNR, CDR2 FQNEAQ (reference sequence). V lost 4 bases and J 4 bases, leaving 16 bases between the germline ends. This CDR3 spans 15 amino acids.

Only a few counts were recorded for this clone. J is TRBJ2-1 and V is TRBV11-3, with D possibly TRBD2 on 6 matching bases. The CDR3 is 13 amino acids. Germline values: CDR1 SGHNT, CDR2 YENEEA. The V and J ends lost 3 bases and 6 bases respectively, with 9 bases between them. CDR3 DNA: TGTGCCAGCAGCTTCGAAGCGGGCAATGAGCAGTTCTTC. Residues: CASSFEAGNEQFF.

The chain carries TRBV9 and TRBJ2-3; D unclear. The CDR3 runs to 15 residues. Trimming shortened V by 2 bases and J by 4 bases, and 14 bases separated the two germline ends. Germline CDR1 reads SGDLS; CDR2 reads YYNGEE. The CDR3 bases are TGTGCCAGCAGCGTGGCGAACAGCATAGCAGATACGCAGTATTTT. As protein: CASSVANSIADTQYF.

This rearrangement joins TRBV7-9 to TRBJ1-2, with 7 bases identical to TRBD1. CDR1 is SEHNR, CDR2 FQNEAQ, per germline (reference sequence). V was pared by 5 bases and J by 4 bases, with 7 bases of the junction left unmatched. This CDR3 contains 14 residues. The CDR3 DNA is TGTGCCAGCAGCCCGTGGACAGGAGCCTATGGCTACACCTTC. Encoded protein: CASSPWTGAYGYTF. Filled out from reference TRBV7-9 and TRBJ1-2, the complete variable domain reads DTGVSQNPRHKITKRGQNVTFRCDPISEHNRLYWYRQTLGQGPEFLTYFQNEAQLEKSRLLSDRFSAERPKGSFSTLEIQRTEQGDSAMYLCASSPWTGAYGYTFGSGTRLTVV.

The rearrangement uses TRBV18 and TRBJ1-1, with no clear D. This CDR3 has 15 residues. Trimming left V 5 bases short and J 1 base short, with 14 bases between. Per germline, CDR1 KGHSH and CDR2 LQKENI. The CDR3 DNA sequence: TGTGCCAGCTCAGCGGCCGTCAGTGCGAACACTGAAGCTTTCTTT. Translating it yields CASSAAVSANTEAFF.

CDR3 amino acids: CASSLGDRGRDTQYF. The CDR3, as DNA: TGTGCCAGCAGCTTAGGAGACAGGGGGCGAGATACGCAGTATTTT. J is TRBJ2-3 and V is TRBV11-1; 10 bases fit TRBD1. This CDR3 is built from 15 residues. V lost 1 base and J lost 5; bases outside the gene matches: 3. Germline CDR1 and CDR2: SGHAT and FQDESV (reference sequence). The complete variable domain, with remaining parts taken from reference TRBV11-1 and TRBJ2-3, reads EAEVAQSPRYKITEKSQAVAFWCDPISGHATLYWYRQILGQGPELLVQFQDESVVDDSQLPKDRFSAERLKGVDSTLKIQPAELGDSAMYLCASSLGDRGRDTQYFGPGTRLTVL.

The chain joins TRBV7-2 to TRBJ2-5, with no clear D. V lost 5 bases and J 0 bases, leaving 13 bases between the germline ends. Germline lookup yields CDR1 SGHTA and CDR2 FQGNSA. The CDR3 runs to 15 residues. This chain's CDR3 is CASSELQAYQETQYF. The DNA of the CDR3 is TGTGCCAGCAGCGAACTCCAGGCGTACCAAGAGACCCAGTACTTC.

The chain links TRBV10-2 to TRBJ1-2; no clear D. Trimming took 3 bases from V and 0 from J, leaving 8 bases between them. The CDR3 extends over 14 amino acids. CDR1 is WSHSY and CDR2 is SAAADI in the germline V gene. The CDR3 here is CASSEPTANYGYTF. The CDR3 coding sequence is TGCGCCAGCAGTGAACCGACTGCTAACTATGGCTACACCTTC.

The rearrangement uses TRBV5-1 and TRBJ2-7; 8 positions match TRBD1. This CDR3 region has 14 residues. The ends lost 4 bases at V and 5 bases at J; junction bases unmatched: 8. CDR1 and CDR2 from the germline V gene are SGHRS and YFSETQ. The CDR3 sequence: CASSTGQGEHEQYF. The CDR3 DNA sequence: TGCGCCAGCAGCACCGGACAGGGAGAACACGAGCAGTACTTC.